The next 19 T cell receptor beta chains were all read from a single sample in a study of control samples from healthy donors and cancer patients (dated by TCRdb to about 2020). The receptor library was made with the immunoSEQ multiplex PCR assay. As stored in TCRdb, this immuneACCESS dataset retains in-frame rearrangements with V and J assigned. A fraction of the clones does not appear; measured against another copy, unresolved V genes explain less than half of the discrepancy, and the remainder lacks a known reason. The sample contains about 180,000 clones, 91% of them found a single time. The ten largest clones add up to 2% to 2.5% of the sample. The sample consisted of blood. These receptors came from a middle-aged woman in good health.

The chain employs TRBV11-3 and TRBJ2-1, with D perhaps TRBD2 (5 bases). V lost 7 bases to trimming and J lost 6 bases, with 13 bases between them. This CDR3 has 13 residues. Germline loops: CDR1 SGHNT, CDR2 YENEEA. The CDR3 reads CASTLLGSNEQFF. In DNA form, the CDR3 reads TGTGCCAGCACTCTTCTAGGGAGCAATGAGCAGTTCTTC.

CDR3: CASSELTGRTQYF. In DNA, the CDR3 is TGTGCCAGCAGCGAACTGACAGGTCGGACCCAGTACTTC. V usage is TRBV12-3 or TRBV12-4 and J usage is TRBJ2-5, with D maybe TRBD1 (6 bases). The V gene lost 6 bases and the J gene lost 7 bases, with 15 bases spanning the gap. This CDR3 contains 13 residues.

To note about this clone: Other nucleotide sequences from this sample produce the same CDR3. This chain links TRBV7-3 with TRBJ2-7; D assignment may be TRBD1 or TRBD2 (6 bases each). Trimming left V 4 bases short and J 3 bases short, with 19 bases between. The germline V gene has CDR1 SGHTA and CDR2 FQGTGA. This CDR3 contains 16 residues. CDR3 DNA: TGTGCCAGCAGCTCGCGCGGAGGGGGTCAAATCTACGAGCAGTACTTC. It specifies CASSSRGGGQIYEQYF.

For the CDR3, the DNA is TGTGCCAGCAGCTTAGAGGGGGTTGTGAACACTGAAGCTTTCTTT. This sequence encodes CASSLEGVVNTEAFF. The chain employs TRBV11-2 and TRBJ1-1, with D perhaps matching TRBD1 (5 bases). Trimming took 0 bases from V and 0 from J, leaving 8 bases between them. Germline V lookup: CDR1 SGHAT, CDR2 FQNNGV. CDR3 length equals 15 residues.

CDR3 residues: CASSLSFNQPQHF. CDR3 bases: TGTGCCAGCAGCTTGAGCTTCAATCAGCCCCAGCATTTT. V is TRBV7-6 and J is TRBJ1-5; D is unresolved. Deletions cut 3 bases from V and 3 bases from J, with 6 bases between. Germline lookup yields CDR1 SGHVS and CDR2 FNYEAQ. This CDR3 spans 13 amino acids.

The chain recombines TRBV6-1 with TRBJ2-1; D not certain. CDR1 and CDR2 (germline): MNHNS, SASEGT. Trimming removed 0 bases at V and 4 bases at J, with 13 bases between. The CDR3 covers 16 residues. The CDR3 nucleotides read TGTGCCAGCAGTGAAGCGCTGAATCCTCCGTACAATGAGCAGTTCTTC. Its translation is CASSEALNPPYNEQFF.

V is TRBV6-4 and J is TRBJ2-7; no clear D. With 4 bases removed from V and 1 base from J, the gap between germline ends came to 14 bases. The germline gives CDR1 MRHNA, CDR2 SNTAGT. The CDR3 has 15 residues. In nucleotides, the CDR3 is TGTGCCAGCAGTGTAGAGCCCACAAAATCCTACGAGCAGTACTTC. It yields the protein CASSVEPTKSYEQYF.

The V and J genes are TRBV2 and TRBJ1-5; maybe TRBD1 (5 bases). Trimming stripped 7 bases from V and 3 bases from J, with 10 bases between. CDR1 and CDR2 from the germline V gene are SNHLY and FYNNEI. The CDR3 length is 13 residues. As DNA, the CDR3 is TGTGCCAGCATGGGACTCCTCAATCAGCCCCAGCATTTT. Protein product: CASMGLLNQPQHF.

CDR3: CASSPLRGGSGGVLGGELFF. Written as DNA, the CDR3 is TGTGCCAGCAGCCCTCTGAGGGGAGGAAGCGGGGGGGTCTTAGGCGGGGAGCTGTTTTTT. The chain combines TRBV4-2 with TRBJ2-2; 10 positions match TRBD2. CDR1 is LGHNA, CDR2 YNFKEQ, per germline. This CDR3 has 20 residues. The J segment lost 7 bases and the V segment lost 4 bases, leaving 21 bases of the junction unmatched.

The chain recombines TRBV7-9 with TRBJ2-7; the D gene is possibly TRBD1 (6 bases). V was cut by 5 bases and J by 2 bases, with 19 bases left in between. This CDR3 has 16 amino acids. CDR1 and CDR2 from the germline V gene are SEHNR and FQNEAQ (reference sequence). CDR3 DNA sequence: TGTGCCAGCAGCCTACTTGGGGGCAGGGAGCCCTACGAGCAGTACTTC. Translation gives CASSLLGGREPYEQYF. Variable domain in full (rest from reference TRBV7-9 and TRBJ2-7): DTGVSQNPRHKITKRGQNVTFRCDPISEHNRLYWYRQTLGQGPEFLTYFQNEAQLEKSRLLSDRFSAERPKGSFSTLEIQRTEQGDSAMYLCASSLLGGREPYEQYFGPGTRLTVT.

This chain connects TRBV6-1 to TRBJ1-2; a possible D gene is TRBD1 (5 bases). V was pared by 2 bases and J by 3 bases, with 13 bases between. Germline CDR1 reads MNHNS; CDR2 reads SASEGT. The CDR3 covers 15 residues. CDR3 bases: TGTGCCAGCAGTGAATATCGGACACCTTACTATGGCTACACCTTC. As protein: CASSEYRTPYYGYTF.

This chain joins TRBV19 and TRBJ2-3; D unresolved. This CDR3 has 16 amino acids. Germline V lookup: CDR1 LNHDA, CDR2 SQIVND (reference sequence). Trimming cost V 3 bases and J 2 bases, with 15 bases left between them. CDR3 residues: CASSMGYETNTDTQYF. DNA of the CDR3: TGTGCCAGTAGTATGGGCTATGAGACCAACACAGATACGCAGTATTTT.

CDR3 in DNA: TGTGCCAGCAGCCGGACTAGCGGGGCCTACGAGCAGTACTTC. Translation gives CASSRTSGAYEQYF. The chain uses TRBV5-4 and TRBJ2-7; the match to TRBD2 covers 12 bases. V lost 4 bases, J lost 2 bases, and 1 base stayed unmatched. This CDR3 spans 14 amino acids. Germline assignment: CDR1 SGHNT and CDR2 YYREEE (reference sequence).

V and J are TRBV3-1 (or the pseudogene TRBV3-2) and TRBJ1-6, with D perhaps TRBD1 (6 bases). The ends were cut back, 0 bases at V and 7 bases at J, with 16 bases in the middle. This CDR3 has 17 amino acids. Germline CDR1 reads LGHDT; CDR2 reads YNNKEL (reference sequence). The CDR3 spells CASSQDYRGTTNSPLHF. The CDR3 DNA sequence: TGTGCCAGCAGCCAAGATTACCGGGGGACAACCAATTCACCCCTCCACTTT.

CDR3 nucleotide sequence: TGTGCCAGCAGCTGGACGGACAGGGACAATGAGCAGTTCTTC. Translation gives CASSWTDRDNEQFF. The gene calls are TRBV28 and TRBJ2-1, with 8 bases lining up with TRBD1. The CDR3 length is 14 residues. Trimming took 6 bases from V and 5 from J; bases not matched to a gene: 6. CDR1 is MDHEN and CDR2 is SYDVKM in the germline V gene. The full variable domain, rest sourced from reference TRBV28 and TRBJ2-1, is DVKVTQSSRYLVKRTGEKVFLECVQDMDHENMFWYRQDPGLGLRLIYFSYDVKMKEKGDIPEGYSVSREKKERFSLILESASTNQTSMYLCASSWTDRDNEQFFGPGTRLTVL.

The chain links TRBV19 to TRBJ1-5, with TRBD1 matching 9 bases. There are 14 residues in the CDR3. The V and J ends lost 10 bases and 1 base, in that order; junction bases with no gene match: 5. Germline V gives CDR1 LNHDA, CDR2 SQIVND (reference sequence). The CDR3 DNA reads as TGTGCCAAAACAGGGGGCAAGAGCAATCAGCCCCAGCATTTT. Protein product: CAKTGGKSNQPQHF. The full variable domain, with the rest looked up from reference TRBV19 and TRBJ1-5, is DGGITQSPKYLFRKEGQNVTLSCEQNLNHDAMYWYRQDPGQGLRLIYYSQIVNDFQKGDIAEGYSVSREKKESFPLTVTSAQKNPTAFYLCAKTGGKSNQPQHFGDGTRLSIL.

The genes are TRBV2 and TRBJ2-7; TRBD1 matches 8 bases. The CDR3 spans 15 residues. Germline V gene lookup returns CDR1 SNHLY and CDR2 FYNNEI. V gave up 2 bases and J gave up 4 bases; unmatched junction bases: 7. The CDR3 DNA is TGTGCCAGCAGTGAATCTATGGACAGGGAATACGAGCAGTACTTC. It codes for CASSESMDREYEQYF. Complete variable domain (other parts from reference TRBV2 and TRBJ2-7): EPEVTQTPSHQVTQMGQEVILRCVPISNHLYFYWYRQILGQKVEFLVSFYNNEISEKSEIFDDQFSVERPDGSNFTLKIRSTKLEDSAMYFCASSESMDREYEQYFGPGTRLTVT.

V gene TRBV6-5 combines with J gene TRBJ1-1; 7 bases agree with TRBD1. This CDR3 contains 14 residues. V lost 2 bases to trimming and J lost 8 bases; unmatched junction nucleotides: 8. Germline V lookup: CDR1 MNHEY, CDR2 SVGAGI. In DNA, the CDR3 is TGTGCCAGCAGTTACACAGACAGGGAACAGGAAGCTTTCTTT. It encodes CASSYTDREQEAFF.

With respect to this clone: At one of its ends the junction is not consistent with the germline gene, which may arise from a read error. The rearrangement uses TRBV12-3 or TRBV12-4 and TRBJ2-7, with 7 bases matching TRBD1. This CDR3 region has 12 residues. In nucleotides, the CDR3 is TGTGCCAGCAGTTCGGGTCCGTCAGGGGGACACTTC. As protein: CASSSGPSGGHF.